This T cell receptor (beta chain) is drawn from a study of T cells in Graves' hyperthyroidism and ophthalmopathy. Diagnostic assessment was based on clinical symptoms, serum thyroxine and TRAb, thyroid ultrasound and orbital computed tomography. In the case of this clonotype: Its antigen is unidentified.

The CDR3 consists of 15 residues. Germline-derived CDR1 and CDR2 are DFQATT and SNEGSKA (reference sequence). Trimming shortened V by 5 bases and J by 1 base, and 18 bases separated the two germline ends. Study-level findings and limits: Blood also showed most of the thyroid clonotypes that were expanded above 0.001. From stable hyperthyroidism, ophthalmopathy was set apart by a 13 V-J model.

The investigators amplified TCR beta CDR3 regions from RNA transcripts. HTBI primers were employed in a first-round RT-PCR of the TCR CDR3. TCRdb used MiXCR to reprocess the multiplex PCR reads, holding one entry per CDR3 protein. The sample consists of under 700,000 distinct CDR3 sequences, around 42% of them appearing once. The TCR sequence derives from a woman aged 18 to 35 with Graves' hyperthyroidism. The chain employs TRBV20-1 and TRBJ2-7; perhaps D is TRBD1 or TRBD2 (6 bases each). The material sequenced was peripheral blood or thyroid tissue (not recorded which). In nucleotides, the CDR3 is TGCAGTGCTCCACAGGGATCGGCGGGGTCCTACGAGCAGTACTTC. Translated: CSAPQGSAGSYEQYF.